The present T cell receptor (beta chain) was sequenced within a study of blood T cells in healthy people across ages. For the study at large: About one barcoded beta molecule per two T cells was captured by template switching. General study results and limits: It was held that diversity estimates obtained from one million T cells represented underestimates.

A remark on this clonotype: No antigen is known for it.

A J-beta primer mix and a sample-barcoded 5' primer were used in a second PCR of about 7 to 12 cycles. TCRdb redid the calling of the 5' RACE reads with MiXCR, one entry per CDR3 protein. The profile shows 1.5 million to 2 million distinct CDR3 sequences, around 35% of them singletons. The CDR3 extends over 15 amino acids. V was pared by 4 bases and J by 5 bases, with 9 bases of the junction left unmatched. Germline CDR1 and CDR2: SEHNR and FQNEAQ (reference sequence). The rearrangement joins TRBV7-9 to TRBJ2-7; 9 bases match TRBD1. The specimen sequenced was blood. This clonotype was obtained from a woman in her twenties or thirties in good health. The CDR3: CASSSPGQGTHEQYF. CDR3 bases: TGTGCCAGCAGCTCACCGGGACAGGGAACCCACGAGCAGTACTTC.